This passage covers 4 T cell receptor beta chains from one sample sequenced in a study of OX40 agonist ivuxolimab in advanced cancers. Clones were sequenced by immunoSEQ multiplex PCR, and TCRdb holds only the in-frame ones, with some missing. This sample has 95,000 to 150,000 clones, with 80% to 95% found just once. The sequenced sample was CD4+ or CD8+ T cells sorted from blood, obtained in a trial of the OX40 agonist ivuxolimab. The receptors stem from an adult with an advanced solid tumor such as melanoma, head and neck, liver or kidney cancer.

This clone has just one count. The genes are TRBV14 and TRBJ2-1; D is unclear. This CDR3 has 11 residues. The germline V and J ends were trimmed by 5 bases and 9 bases, with 8 bases remaining between them. The V gene's germline CDR1 is SGHDN and CDR2 FVKESK. DNA for the CDR3: TGTGCCAGCAGCTCGAGGATTGAGCAGTTCTTC. This translates into CASSSRIEQFF.

The V gene is TRBV30, the J gene TRBJ1-2; TRBD1 aligns across 8 bases. The length of the CDR3 is 14 residues. The germline CDR1 and CDR2 sequences are GTSNPN and SVGIG (reference sequence). Losses at the gene ends were 0 bases for V and 8 bases for J; bases not matched to a gene: 8. CDR3 sequence reads: CAWSVDRGTGGYTF. The CDR3, as DNA: TGTGCCTGGAGTGTTGACAGGGGAACAGGGGGCTACACCTTC.

This rearrangement joins TRBV7-2 to TRBJ1-1; possible D gene TRBD1, 6 bases. The V gene lost 2 bases and the J gene lost 4 bases, with 11 bases spanning the gap. The CDR3 totals 14 residues. Looked up from germline, CDR1 is SGHTA and CDR2 is FQGNSA. In nucleotides, the CDR3 is TGTGCCAGCAGCTTAACCAGGGGAGGCACTGAAGCTTTCTTT. Translated: CASSLTRGGTEAFF.

The chain is built from TRBV2 and TRBJ2-1, with 10 bases lining up with TRBD2. CDR1 and CDR2 (germline): SNHLY, FYNNEI. The CDR3 has 15 residues. V trimming: 2 bases; J trimming: 4 bases; junction bases outside the gene matches: 2. CDR3 nucleotide sequence: TGTGCCAGCAGTGAAACTAGCGGGAAGTACAATGAGCAGTTCTTC. Encoded protein: CASSETSGKYNEQFF.